This TCR beta chain came from a study of blood T cell repertoires in COVID-19. Overall study context: The United States, Italy and Spain supplied acute and convalescent COVID-19 samples. T cells, B-cell-depleted T cells, or PBMCs provided the cDNA or gDNA that served as material.

The germline V and J ends were trimmed by 4 bases and 0 bases, with 7 bases remaining between them. Germline V CDR1 and CDR2: GTSNPN, SVGIG (reference sequence). This CDR3 region has 13 residues. The table came from immunoSEQ multiplex PCR; TCRdb's copy has only in-frame clones and leaves some out. This table holds roughly 230,000 clones, approximately 85% found once. The source is a man over 45 with COVID-19, enrolled during active disease. The source material was peripheral blood. V gene TRBV30 combines with J gene TRBJ1-5, with TRBD1 as a possible D gene (5 bases). The CDR3 DNA sequence: TGTGCCTGGACAGGGAATAGCAATCAGCCCCAGCATTTT. It encodes CAWTGNSNQPQHF.